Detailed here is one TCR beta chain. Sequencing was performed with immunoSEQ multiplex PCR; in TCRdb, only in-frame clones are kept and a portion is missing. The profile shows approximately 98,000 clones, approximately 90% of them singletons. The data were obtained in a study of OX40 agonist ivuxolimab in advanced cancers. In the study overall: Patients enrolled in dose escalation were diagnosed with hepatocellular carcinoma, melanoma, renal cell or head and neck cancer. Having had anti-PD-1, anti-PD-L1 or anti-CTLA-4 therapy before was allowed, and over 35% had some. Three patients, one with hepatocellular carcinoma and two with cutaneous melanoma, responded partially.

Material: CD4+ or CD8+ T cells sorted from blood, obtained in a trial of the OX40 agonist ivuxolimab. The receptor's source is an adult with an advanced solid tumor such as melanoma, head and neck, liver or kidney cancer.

CDR3 in amino acids: CASSYRRGQNEQFF. The CDR3 DNA follows: TGTGCCAGCAGTTACCGGCGGGGTCAGAATGAGCAGTTCTTC. This chain connects TRBV6-5 to TRBJ2-1; possible D gene TRBD2, 6 bases. CDR3 size: 14 residues. CDR1 and CDR2 from the germline V gene are MNHEY and SVGAGI. The germline V and J ends were trimmed by 2 bases and 7 bases, with 12 bases remaining between them.